The 24 T cell receptor beta chains below were found in one sample sequenced in a study of shared clonotypes between healthy human individuals. Assay used: immunoSEQ multiplex PCR; TCRdb lists only in-frame clones, some missing. The sample lists about 2 million clones; about 95% were seen once. Cells designated naive CD8 were CD45RO-negative and were positively selected for CCR7, with terminally differentiated effector memory CD45RA+ cells excluded. Sequencing used naive CD8+ T cells sorted from blood. These receptors all come from a man aged 18 to 30 in good health.

The chain combines TRBV2 with TRBJ2-7, with 11 bases matching TRBD2. The junction had 5 bases not matched to a gene; V was cut back by 6 bases and J by 4 bases. Germline V lookup: CDR1 SNHLY, CDR2 FYNNEI. The CDR3 contains 14 residues. Here the CDR3 DNA reads TGTGCCAGCAGCGGGACTAGCGGAGAGTACGAGCAGTACTTC. It is translated as CASSGTSGEYEQYF.

The rearrangement links TRBV7-9 to TRBJ2-5; TRBD2 aligns across 9 bases. Germline V gives CDR1 SEHNR, CDR2 FQNEAQ (reference sequence). The CDR3 covers 16 residues. The J segment lost 5 bases and the V segment lost 1 base, leaving 8 bases of the junction unmatched. The CDR3 DNA is TGTGCCAGCAGCTTAGTTATTAGCGGGAGCGGGGAGACCCAGTACTTC. Encoded protein: CASSLVISGSGETQYF.

V and J are TRBV6-5 and TRBJ1-2; 8 bases match TRBD1. Looked up from germline, CDR1 is MNHEY and CDR2 is SVGAGI. The junction had 8 bases not matched to a gene; V was cut back by 7 bases and J by 4 bases. The CDR3 has 14 residues. The CDR3 loop reads CASNPGGGGYGYTF. The CDR3 nucleotides read TGTGCCAGCAACCCAGGGGGCGGAGGCTATGGCTACACCTTC.

The V call is TRBV10-3, the J call TRBJ2-3, with D possibly matching TRBD2 (6 bases). The CDR3 has 14 amino acids. V was pared by 6 bases and J by 5 bases, with 15 bases between. The germline V gene has CDR1 ENHRY and CDR2 SYGVKD. The CDR3 reads CAISADGRVDTQYF. DNA of the CDR3: TGTGCCATCAGCGCTGACGGGAGAGTAGATACGCAGTATTTT.

The chain is built from TRBV27 and TRBJ1-2; TRBD1 matches 10 bases. Germline CDR1 and CDR2: MNHEY and SMNVEV (reference sequence). CDR3 length: 16 amino acids. The trim removed 6 bases at V and 0 bases at J, leaving 7 bases unmatched. CDR3 sequence reads: CASRPGTGVPNYGYTF. CDR3 DNA sequence: TGTGCCAGCAGACCTGGGACAGGGGTCCCTAACTATGGCTACACCTTC.

This chain joins TRBV19 and TRBJ1-5; D remains ambiguous. This CDR3 is 12 amino acids long. V was cut by 3 bases and J by 11 bases, with 11 bases left in between. Looked up from germline, CDR1 is LNHDA and CDR2 is SQIVND (reference sequence). In nucleotides, the CDR3 is TGTGCCAGTAGTATTAACTCAGATGCCCAGCATTTT. It codes for CASSINSDAQHF.

V and J are TRBV29-1 and TRBJ2-1; 11 nucleotides align to TRBD2. The CDR3 spans 13 residues. Germline V CDR1 and CDR2: SQVTM, ANQGSEA. Trimming took 7 bases from V and 9 from J; bases not matched to a gene: 8. In DNA form, the CDR3 reads TGCAGCGCCGGGACTAGCGGAAGTAGTGAGCAGTTCTTC. Encoded protein: CSAGTSGSSEQFF.

Worth noting for this clone: A much larger clone sits a single nucleotide away, making a read error possible. The same CDR3 also results from other DNA sequences found in this sample. The rearrangement uses TRBV5-1 and TRBJ2-7; D uncertain. The CDR3 spans 11 residues. CDR1 is SGHRS and CDR2 is YFSETQ in the germline V gene. The ends were cut back, 0 bases at V and 5 bases at J, with 3 bases in the middle. The CDR3 sequence: CASSLGNEQYF. The CDR3 DNA follows: TGCGCCAGCAGCTTGGGTAACGAGCAGTACTTC.

The chain combines TRBV9 with TRBJ1-2; tentatively, D is TRBD1 (5 bases). In germline, CDR1 is SGDLS, CDR2 YYNGEE. V lost 4 bases and J 8 bases, leaving 15 bases between the germline ends. The CDR3 contains 13 residues. CDR3 loop: CASSPGTLEGYTF. The CDR3 nucleotides are TGTGCCAGCAGCCCGGGGACTTTAGAAGGCTACACCTTC.

CDR3 sequence: CASSLGTGPWEQYF. The CDR3 nucleotides read TGCGCCAGCAGCCTAGGGACAGGCCCTTGGGAGCAGTACTTC. The genes are TRBV5-1 and TRBJ2-7; 8 nucleotides agree with TRBD1. Germline V gene data show CDR1 as SGHRS and CDR2 as YFSETQ. CDR3 length: 14 amino acids. J was trimmed by 7 bases and V by 4 bases; bases with no gene match: 10.

The chain recombines TRBV6-5 with TRBJ2-1, with D perhaps TRBD2 (6 bases). The CDR3 spans 16 residues. Germline V lookup: CDR1 MNHEY, CDR2 SVGAGI. V dropped 2 bases and J dropped 8 bases, with 19 bases sitting between them. CDR3 amino acids: CASSYTPSDTPDEQFF. The CDR3 coding sequence is TGTGCCAGCAGTTACACCCCTAGCGATACCCCCGATGAGCAGTTCTTC.

The genes are TRBV7-9 and TRBJ2-3; 12 nucleotides agree with TRBD2. J gave up 6 bases and V 2 bases, and 15 bases lay outside the gene matches. This CDR3 comprises 19 residues. The V gene's germline CDR1 is SEHNR and CDR2 FQNEAQ (reference sequence). As DNA, the CDR3 is TGTGCCAGCAGCTTAATCGGAGTAGGACTAGCGGGGACGCGGGATACGCAGTATTTT. It codes for CASSLIGVGLAGTRDTQYF.

The J gene is TRBJ2-7, the V gene TRBV12-2; the DNA was not compared with TRBD2, the D call given in the table. TRBV12-2 corresponds to a pseudogene. The length of the CDR3 is 18 residues. This CDR3 reads CASRSGGVADWSSYEQYF. The CDR3 DNA sequence: TGTGCAAGTCGCTCGGGCGGGGTAGCGGATTGGAGCTCCTACGAGCAGTACTTC.

This chain joins TRBV7-8 and TRBJ2-1; 10 bases align to TRBD2. The V gene's germline CDR1 is SGHVS and CDR2 FQNEAQ. CDR3 size: 15 residues. The V segment lost 4 bases and the J segment 3 bases; nucleotides outside the gene matches: 3. Here the CDR3 reads CASSWRTSGYNEQFF. The CDR3 DNA reads TGTGCCAGCAGCTGGAGGACTAGCGGCTACAATGAGCAGTTCTTC.

The genes are TRBV4-3 and TRBJ2-7; possible D gene TRBD2, 5 bases. The CDR3 is 16 amino acids. V lost 1 base and J 5 bases, leaving 18 bases between the germline ends. Germline V gives CDR1 LGHNA, CDR2 YSLEER. CDR3 residues: CASSQVAGSSADEQYF. CDR3 sequence (DNA): TGCGCCAGCAGCCAAGTTGCGGGCTCTTCTGCGGACGAGCAGTACTTC.

This clone has just one count. The V gene is TRBV7-9, the J gene TRBJ2-1, with D perhaps TRBD1 or TRBD2 (6 bases each). V lost 7 bases, J lost 3 bases, and 16 bases lay in between. This CDR3 spans 15 amino acids. Germline V gene data show CDR1 as SEHNR and CDR2 as FQNEAQ (reference sequence). In DNA, the CDR3 is TGTGCCAGCAACCCCGAGGGGGGTCACTACAATGAGCAGTTCTTC. Encoded protein: CASNPEGGHYNEQFF. The variable domain in full, completed from reference TRBV7-9 and TRBJ2-1, reads DTGVSQNPRHKITKRGQNVTFRCDPISEHNRLYWYRQTLGQGPEFLTYFQNEAQLEKSRLLSDRFSAERPKGSFSTLEIQRTEQGDSAMYLCASNPEGGHYNEQFFGPGTRLTVL.

The chain employs TRBV7-8 and TRBJ2-3; 7 bases fit TRBD2. CDR3 length: 15 residues. J lost 5 bases, V lost 5 bases, and 10 bases had no gene match. Germline V gene sequence: CDR1 SGHVS, CDR2 FQNEAQ. The DNA for the CDR3 is TGTGCCAGCAGCCGGACTCCCTCGGGGGGAGATACGCAGTATTTT. This encodes CASSRTPSGGDTQYF.

The chain has TRBV7-6 and TRBJ1-1; no clear D gene. Looked up from germline, CDR1 is SGHVS and CDR2 is FNYEAQ. This CDR3 spans 14 amino acids. The V end lost 1 base, the J end lost 1 base, and 7 bases lay between the germline ends. The CDR3 DNA is TGTGCCAGCAGCTTAGGGGAGACGAACACTGAAGCTTTCTTT. Protein product: CASSLGETNTEAFF.

This sequence joins TRBV4-3 and TRBJ2-2, with 11 bases identical to TRBD1. CDR1 is LGHNA, CDR2 YSLEER, per germline. The CDR3 loop spans 16 amino acids. The junction had 6 bases not matched to a gene; V was cut back by 4 bases and J by 5 bases. CDR3 sequence reads: CASSPRTGGGTGELFF. Here the CDR3 DNA reads TGCGCCAGCAGCCCCCGGACAGGGGGCGGTACCGGGGAGCTGTTTTTT.

The chain employs TRBV6-5 and TRBJ1-1, with 8 bases that match TRBD1. Trimming removed 7 bases from V and 10 bases from J; junction bases left unmatched: 11. The V gene's germline CDR1 is MNHEY and CDR2 SVGAGI. The CDR3 consists of 13 residues. For the CDR3, the DNA is TGTGCCAGCAACCTGGACAGGGCCCACGCAGCTTTCTTT. Encoded protein: CASNLDRAHAAFF.

The CDR3, as DNA: TGTGTCACACGGCCTAGCGGGTCCCGGGGCGGGGAGCTGTTTTTT. Translated, it gives CVTRPSGSRGGELFF. The chain combines TRBV2 with TRBJ2-2; 8 nucleotides align to TRBD2. This CDR3 has 15 residues. Germline V CDR1 and CDR2: SNHLY, FYNNEI.

DNA of the CDR3: TGCGCCAGCAGCCTACGACTAGCGGCCTCCTACGAGCAGTACTTC. Translated, it gives CASSLRLAASYEQYF. The rearrangement joins TRBV4-1 to TRBJ2-7; 9 nucleotides line up with TRBD2. Germline CDR1 reads MGHRA; CDR2 reads YSYEKL. The CDR3 is made up of 15 amino acids. Trimming took 4 bases from V and 0 from J; bases not matched to a gene: 4.

The CDR3, as DNA: TGCGCCAGCAGCCCTGGCGTAGGGTTATACACTGAAGCTTTCTTT. It codes for CASSPGVGLYTEAFF. The chain joins TRBV5-1 to TRBJ1-1; D ambiguous. The germline gives CDR1 SGHRS, CDR2 YFSETQ. The V end was cut by 4 bases, the J end by 3 bases, with 16 bases between. CDR3 length equals 15 residues.

Details on this clone: The same CDR3 is also encoded by other DNA sequences in this sample. The chain joins TRBV13 to TRBJ1-1; TRBD1 matches 9 bases. The CDR3 has 12 residues. CDR1 and CDR2 (germline): PRHDT, FYEKMQ (reference sequence). V gave up 5 bases and J gave up 8 bases; unmatched junction bases: 3. The CDR3 protein is CASSLGTGEAFF. The DNA for the CDR3 is TGTGCCAGCAGCCTTGGGACAGGGGAAGCTTTCTTT.